This T cell receptor beta chain was obtained from a study of T-cell reconstitution after alpha-beta-depleted transplantation in children. Findings and limits, study-wide: Recipient T cells and thymic progenitors that survived were the source of the high TCRbeta diversity seen at day 60 in some patients.

This clonotype has a count of ten or more. Its specificity is unknown. The trim removed 3 bases at V and 6 bases at J, leaving 2 bases unmatched. CDR3 length: 13 residues. Germline lookup yields CDR1 DFQATT and CDR2 SNEGSKA (reference sequence). It was with unique molecular identifiers that the TCRbeta library was prepared. TCRdb ran MiXCR on the PCR reads and lists one entry per CDR3 protein. The sample yields approximately 500,000 distinct CDR3 sequences, over 9.5% seen once. This specimen was PBMCs, taken before TCRalphabeta/CD19-depleted stem cell transplant. The rearrangement links TRBV20-1 to TRBJ2-3, with TRBD2 identical over 11 bases. The receptor comes from a child aged 2-9 years with inherited bone marrow failure, due to receive a stem cell transplant. The DNA of the CDR3 is TGCAGTGCTAGGATAGCGGGAGGGGATACGCAGTATTTT. Translation: CSARIAGGDTQYF.